This T cell receptor (beta chain) was found in a study of blood T cell repertoires in COVID-19. Across the study: Some COVID-19 samples were acute and others convalescent; all came from the United States, Italy and Spain. PBMCs, B-cell-depleted T cells, or T cells were the source of the cDNA or gDNA that made up the material.

Measured with immunoSEQ multiplex PCR; TCRdb has only the in-frame clones, and not every one. The profile shows roughly 87,000 clones, approximately 90% of them singletons. This CDR3 comprises 14 residues. The germline V gene encodes CDR1 ENHRY and CDR2 SYGVKD. Trimming cost V 6 bases and J 8 bases, with 17 bases left between them. The chain employs TRBV10-3 and TRBJ1-3; D possibly corresponds to TRBD1 (6 bases). Sequencing was performed on peripheral blood. This TCR was recovered from a man aged 60-69 years with acute or convalescent COVID-19. The CDR3 DNA sequence: TGTGCCATCAGGGAGACAGGACGAGAGGACACCATATATTTT. As protein: CAIRETGREDTIYF.